The 32 T cell receptor beta chains given below trace back to one sample, sequenced in a study of shared clonotypes between healthy human individuals. Clones were read by immunoSEQ multiplex PCR, and TCRdb kept only the in-frame ones, dropping some. This sample has 2 million to 2.5 million clones; about 94% occur once, and the top ten carry less than 0.15%. The sequencing sample was made of naive CD4+ T cells sorted from blood. Subset defined: CD45RA+ positively selected. The origin of the receptors is a man in his late teens or twenties in good health.

The V call is TRBV28, the J call TRBJ1-2; D uncertain. This CDR3 comprises 15 residues. Trimming removed 1 base from V and 3 bases from J, with 12 bases in between. The germline CDR1 and CDR2 sequences are MDHEN and SYDVKM. The CDR3 sequence is CASSLSMLSDYGYTF. The CDR3 DNA reads as TGTGCCAGCAGTTTATCAATGTTGTCAGACTATGGCTACACCTTC.

The V and J genes are TRBV5-6 and TRBJ2-5, with 7 bases identical to TRBD1. CDR3 length equals 14 residues. Germline V CDR1 and CDR2: SGHDT, YYEEEE. J gave up 2 bases and V 3 bases, and 4 bases lay outside the gene matches. CDR3 residues: CASSWGQTQETQYF. The CDR3 DNA is TGTGCCAGCAGCTGGGGACAGACACAAGAGACCCAGTACTTC.

This CDR3 is CAWGVAGVTDTQYF. CDR3 bases: TGTGCCTGGGGGGTAGCGGGCGTCACAGATACGCAGTATTTT. The gene calls are TRBV30 and TRBJ2-3, with 7 positions matching TRBD2. V shed 5 bases, J shed 2 bases, and the junction held 7 bases outside the gene matches. The CDR3 covers 14 residues. In germline, CDR1 is GTSNPN, CDR2 SVGIG (reference sequence).

The chain combines TRBV30 with TRBJ2-4, with unresolved D. V lost 1 base to trimming and J lost 4 bases, with 8 bases between them. The V gene's germline CDR1 is GTSNPN and CDR2 SVGIG (reference sequence). The CDR3 runs to 13 residues. The CDR3 DNA reads TGTGCCTGGAGTGGGGTCGGAAAAAACATTCAGTACTTC. Its translation is CAWSGVGKNIQYF.

V is TRBV2 and J is TRBJ1-2; unclear D gene. The CDR3 extends over 14 amino acids. Germline V gene data show CDR1 as SNHLY and CDR2 as FYNNEI. Between the trimmed V and J ends, which lost 2 bases and 4 bases, there was a span of 11 bases. CDR3 nucleotide sequence: TGTGCCAGCAGTGAACGGCAGGCCATCTATGGCTACACCTTC. Amino acids: CASSERQAIYGYTF.

The CDR3: CASSRGQGANDGYTF. The DNA of the CDR3 is TGTGCCAGCAGCCGCGGACAGGGGGCTAATGATGGCTACACCTTC. The rearrangement links TRBV7-9 to TRBJ1-2, with 11 bases lining up with TRBD1. Germline CDR1 reads SEHNR; CDR2 reads FQNEAQ (reference sequence). V trimming: 5 bases; J trimming: 6 bases; junction bases outside the gene matches: 8. The CDR3 has 15 amino acids.

The chain carries TRBV6-5 and TRBJ2-3; a possible D gene is TRBD1 (6 bases). The germline CDR1 and CDR2 sequences are MNHEY and SVGAGI. V was shortened by 7 bases and J by 4 bases, with 18 bases between the two germline ends. This CDR3 has 15 amino acids. CDR3 sequence: CASTTGTPGADTQYF. The DNA for the CDR3 is TGTGCCAGCACCACAGGGACCCCCGGGGCAGATACGCAGTATTTT.

J is TRBJ1-5 and V is TRBV30; D might be TRBD1 (6 bases). The CDR3 runs 15 residues. Per germline, CDR1 GTSNPN and CDR2 SVGIG (reference sequence). The germline V and J ends were trimmed by 4 bases and 7 bases, with 20 bases remaining between them. The CDR3 here is CAWKWRQVYYQPQHF. The DNA of the CDR3 is TGTGCCTGGAAGTGGAGACAGGTTTACTACCAGCCCCAGCATTTT.

This clone was counted only a few times. V gene TRBV2 combines with J gene TRBJ2-7, with D hard to call. CDR1 SNHLY and CDR2 FYNNEI come from the germline V gene. The CDR3 is made up of 13 amino acids. Trimming cost V 1 base and J 2 bases, with 6 bases left between them. CDR3 nucleotide sequence: TGTGCCAGCAGTGAAGACCAGCCCTACGAGCAGTACTTC. This codes for CASSEDQPYEQYF.

The chain joins TRBV18 to TRBJ2-7, with D possibly being TRBD1 or TRBD2 (5 bases each). V gave up 2 bases and J gave up 5 bases, with 10 bases separating them. The length of the CDR3 is 13 residues. The germline V gene encodes CDR1 KGHSH and CDR2 LQKENI. The CDR3 sequence: CASSPFGDHEQYF. As DNA, the CDR3 is TGTGCCAGCTCACCATTTGGGGACCACGAGCAGTACTTC.

The chain is built from TRBV11-2 and TRBJ2-5, with 7 bases that match TRBD1. The junction had 7 bases not matched to a gene; V was cut back by 4 bases and J by 2 bases. CDR3 length equals 15 residues. Germline CDR1 is SGHAT and CDR2 is FQNNGV. The CDR3 loop is CASSSRGTEQETQYF. The CDR3 DNA sequence: TGTGCCAGCAGCTCTAGGGGGACAGAACAAGAGACCCAGTACTTC.

The chain links TRBV11-2 to TRBJ2-5, with D uncertain. The CDR3 has 14 amino acids. V lost 2 bases and J 2 bases, leaving 9 bases between the germline ends. CDR1 is SGHAT, CDR2 FQNNGV, per germline. The CDR3 region has the DNA TGTGCCAGCAGCTTATTGACAACTCAAGAGACCCAGTACTTC. This translates into CASSLLTTQETQYF.

The V call is TRBV2, the J call TRBJ1-5; tentatively, D is TRBD1 (5 bases). Trimming shortened V by 6 bases and J by 1 base, and 7 bases separated the two germline ends. CDR1 and CDR2 from the germline V gene are SNHLY and FYNNEI. CDR3 length: 13 residues. The CDR3 DNA follows: TGTGCCAGCAGGACAGACAGCAATCAGCCCCAGCATTTT. Translating gives CASRTDSNQPQHF.

The CDR3 is CASSLVRDGYTF. CDR3 DNA: TGTGCCAGCAGCTTAGTCAGGGATGGCTACACCTTC. The chain has TRBV7-6 and TRBJ1-2; D is possibly TRBD1 (5 bases). This CDR3 region has 12 residues. Per germline, CDR1 SGHVS and CDR2 FNYEAQ. V lost 1 base and J lost 6, with 6 bases in between.

Concerning this clone: One end of the junction is discordant with germline, which a read error may explain. Other DNA sequences in this specimen translate into the identical CDR3. The chain combines TRBV6-5 with TRBJ1-2, with a tentative D call TRBD1 (5 bases). Per germline, CDR1 MNHEY and CDR2 SVGAGI. The CDR3 is made up of 15 amino acids. In nucleotides, the CDR3 is TGTGCCAGCAGACCTGGACACAAGAGTTACTATGGCTACACTTTC. The encoded protein is CASRPGHKSYYGYTF.

The J gene is TRBJ2-1, the V gene TRBV6-1; no clear D. V was shortened by 0 bases and J by 4 bases, with 7 bases between the two germline ends. The CDR3 runs 14 residues. CDR1 and CDR2 from the germline V gene are MNHNS and SASEGT. In DNA form, the CDR3 reads TGTGCCAGCAGTGAAGCGTGGCAGTACAATGAGCAGTTCTTC. It translates to CASSEAWQYNEQFF.

CDR3 sequence (DNA): TGTGCCAGCAGTTACTCCTTGTGGAAGCAGGGAGAGACCCAGTACTTC. This encodes CASSYSLWKQGETQYF. The chain has TRBV6-5 and TRBJ2-5, with D perhaps TRBD1 (5 bases). Trimming removed 0 bases from V and 4 bases from J, with 15 bases in between. This CDR3 region has 16 residues. CDR1 is MNHEY, CDR2 SVGAGI, per germline.

The rearrangement uses TRBV28 and TRBJ1-2; 10 bases match TRBD1. Losses at the gene ends were 6 bases for V and 3 bases for J; bases not matched to a gene: 7. The length of the CDR3 is 15 residues. Germline CDR1 reads MDHEN; CDR2 reads SYDVKM. CDR3 sequence: CASSPPGQGYYGYTF. The CDR3 DNA follows: TGTGCCAGCAGCCCTCCGGGACAGGGGTACTATGGCTACACCTTC.

CDR3 DNA: TGCGCCAGCAGCTTCTTTGACGGGAAGTATGGCTACACCTTC. Its translation is CASSFFDGKYGYTF. The chain links TRBV5-1 to TRBJ1-2, with unresolved D. This CDR3 has 14 residues. V was clipped by 2 bases and J by 5 bases, with 13 bases between them. The germline CDR1 and CDR2 sequences are SGHRS and YFSETQ. The variable domain in full, completed from reference TRBV5-1 and TRBJ1-2, reads KAGVTQTPRYLIKTRGQQVTLSCSPISGHRSVSWYQQTPGQGLQFLFEYFSETQRNKGNFPGRFSGRQFSNSRSEMNVSTLELGDSALYLCASSFFDGKYGYTFGSGTRLTVV.

The chain links TRBV15 to TRBJ2-7; 9 bases align to TRBD2. CDR3 length: 16 residues. The J segment lost 3 bases and the V segment lost 4 bases, leaving 10 bases of the junction unmatched. Per the germline V gene, CDR1 is LNHNV and CDR2 is YYDKDF (reference sequence). In DNA form, the CDR3 reads TGTGCCACCAGCAAAAAACGGACTAGCGAGAACTACGAGCAGTACTTC. This encodes CATSKKRTSENYEQYF.

The chain combines TRBV7-9 with TRBJ2-2; TRBD2 aligns across 13 bases. Germline V gene sequence: CDR1 SEHNR, CDR2 FQNEAQ (reference sequence). This CDR3 is 16 amino acids long. V lost 4 bases and J lost 7; bases outside the gene matches: 6. CDR3 nucleotides: TGTGCCAGCAGCTCCGGACTAGCGGGAGCTGTCGGGGAGCTGTTTTTT. As protein: CASSSGLAGAVGELFF.

The chain joins TRBV6-1 to TRBJ1-6; no reliable D call. The CDR3 is made up of 13 amino acids. The V end lost 8 bases, the J end lost 7 bases, and 12 bases lay between the germline ends. Germline assignment: CDR1 MNHNS and CDR2 SASEGT. CDR3 loop: CASSRPQNSPLHF. Written as DNA, the CDR3 is TGTGCCAGCTCCCGACCCCAGAATTCACCCCTCCACTTT.

This chain joins TRBV4-3 and TRBJ2-7, with 8 bases matching TRBD2. Unmatched junction bases numbered 5, after V lost 1 base and J lost 3 bases. The CDR3 covers 15 residues. Germline assignment: CDR1 LGHNA and CDR2 YSLEER. The CDR3 nucleotides read TGCGCCAGCAGCCAAGTTCCGGGAGGGAACTACGAGCAGTACTTC. The encoded protein is CASSQVPGGNYEQYF.

The chain uses TRBV7-2 and TRBJ2-1; possible D gene TRBD2, 6 bases. V lost 1 base, J lost 6 bases, and 13 bases lay in between. Germline CDR1 is SGHTA and CDR2 is FQGNSA. The CDR3 consists of 15 residues. CDR3 DNA: TGTGCCAGCAGCTTAGACGTTGGTAGCGGCAATGAGCAGTTCTTC. This translates into CASSLDVGSGNEQFF.

This rearrangement joins TRBV4-3 to TRBJ2-2; no clear D. Germline V gives CDR1 LGHNA, CDR2 YSLEER. The CDR3 spans 16 residues. V was shortened by 0 bases and J by 0 bases, with 8 bases between the two germline ends. This CDR3 is CASSQEFATNTGELFF. CDR3 coding DNA: TGCGCCAGCAGCCAAGAGTTCGCGACGAACACCGGGGAGCTGTTTTTT.

The chain uses TRBV13 and TRBJ2-7, with 11 nucleotides matching TRBD2. Trimming at V came to 3 bases and at J to 3 bases, leaving 4 bases not matched to a gene. The CDR3 covers 15 residues. Germline CDR1 reads PRHDT; CDR2 reads FYEKMQ (reference sequence). The CDR3 here is CASSLGLADFYEQYF. CDR3 DNA sequence: TGTGCCAGCAGCTTGGGACTAGCGGATTTCTACGAGCAGTACTTC.

The V gene is TRBV5-8, the J gene TRBJ2-1; D not resolved. CDR3 size: 15 residues. In germline, CDR1 is SGHTS, CDR2 YDEGEE. V was cut by 1 base and J by 13 bases, with 21 bases left in between. The CDR3 region is CASSLSPSPSAVQFF. The CDR3 DNA reads as TGTGCCAGCAGCTTGTCTCCGTCACCGTCCGCAGTTCAGTTCTTC.

The V call is TRBV30, the J call TRBJ1-4, with D possibly being TRBD1 (5 bases). Per the germline V gene, CDR1 is GTSNPN and CDR2 is SVGIG (reference sequence). Trimming removed 2 bases at V and 4 bases at J, with 14 bases between. The CDR3 contains 15 residues. As DNA, the CDR3 is TGTGCCTGGAGTCTGCCGGGGGTCGGTAATGAAAAACTGTTTTTT. Its translation is CAWSLPGVGNEKLFF.

The chain joins TRBV30 to TRBJ1-4; D uncertain. V was cut by 3 bases and J by 5 bases, with 16 bases left in between. This CDR3 comprises 15 residues. Germline V gene lookup returns CDR1 GTSNPN and CDR2 SVGIG (reference sequence). CDR3 amino acids: CAWRAPRQENEKLFF. The DNA of the CDR3 is TGTGCCTGGAGGGCCCCGAGACAAGAGAATGAAAAACTGTTTTTT. Drawing the rest from reference TRBV30 and TRBJ1-4, the complete variable domain is SQTIHQWPATLVQPVGSPLSLECTVEGTSNPNLYWYRQAAGRGLQLLFYSVGIGQISSEVPQNLSASRPQDRQFILSSKKLLLSDSGFYLCAWRAPRQENEKLFFGSGTQLSVL.

CDR3: CASSVRDSNTEAFF. The DNA of the CDR3 is TGTGCCAGCAGCGTTAGGGATTCGAACACTGAAGCTTTCTTT. The V gene is TRBV11-2, the J gene TRBJ1-1; D is ambiguous. V was clipped by 5 bases and J by 1 base, with 11 bases between them. The CDR3 runs 14 residues. Germline V lookup: CDR1 SGHAT, CDR2 FQNNGV.

The count of this clone is one. The CDR3: CASRPRGPSNQPQHF. CDR3 sequence (DNA): TGTGCCAGTAGACCCAGGGGCCCGAGCAATCAGCCCCAGCATTTT. The chain joins TRBV19 to TRBJ1-5, with D perhaps TRBD1 (6 bases). This CDR3 is built from 15 residues. Looked up from germline, CDR1 is LNHDA and CDR2 is SQIVND (reference sequence). Trimming pared 6 bases from V and 1 base from J, leaving 13 bases between. Full variable domain (remainder filled in from reference TRBV19 and TRBJ1-5): DGGITQSPKYLFRKEGQNVTLSCEQNLNHDAMYWYRQDPGQGLRLIYYSQIVNDFQKGDIAEGYSVSREKKESFPLTVTSAQKNPTAFYLCASRPRGPSNQPQHFGDGTRLSIL.

The gene calls are TRBV15 and TRBJ2-7; TRBD1 matches at 10 bases. Per the germline V gene, CDR1 is LNHNV and CDR2 is YYDKDF (reference sequence). This CDR3 region has 15 residues. The trim removed 2 bases at V and 5 bases at J, leaving 6 bases unmatched. CDR3 sequence: CATSRKGQGSNEQYF. The DNA of the CDR3 is TGTGCCACCAGCAGAAAGGGACAGGGGTCCAACGAGCAGTACTTC. The full variable domain, with the rest looked up from reference TRBV15 and TRBJ2-7, is DAMVIQNPRYQVTQFGKPVTLSCSQTLNHNVMYWYQQKSSQAPKLLFHYYDKDFNNEADTPDNFQSRRPNTSFCFLDIRSPGLGDTAMYLCATSRKGQGSNEQYFGPGTRLTVT.